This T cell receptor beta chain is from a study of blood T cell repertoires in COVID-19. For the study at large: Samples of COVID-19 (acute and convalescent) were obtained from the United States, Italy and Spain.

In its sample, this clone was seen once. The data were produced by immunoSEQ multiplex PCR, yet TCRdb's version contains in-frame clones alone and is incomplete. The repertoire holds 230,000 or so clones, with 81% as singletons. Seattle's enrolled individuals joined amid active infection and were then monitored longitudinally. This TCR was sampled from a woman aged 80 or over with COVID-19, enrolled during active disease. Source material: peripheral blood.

The CDR3 protein is CASSPTGAPVSNTIYF. The CDR3 DNA reads TGTGCCAGCTCACCAACAGGGGCCCCGGTCAGCAACACCATATATTTT. The chain combines TRBV18 with TRBJ1-3; 7 bases line up with TRBD1. From germline, CDR1 is KGHSH and CDR2 LQKENI. V gave up 2 bases and J gave up 7 bases; unmatched junction bases: 11. CDR3 length: 16 residues.